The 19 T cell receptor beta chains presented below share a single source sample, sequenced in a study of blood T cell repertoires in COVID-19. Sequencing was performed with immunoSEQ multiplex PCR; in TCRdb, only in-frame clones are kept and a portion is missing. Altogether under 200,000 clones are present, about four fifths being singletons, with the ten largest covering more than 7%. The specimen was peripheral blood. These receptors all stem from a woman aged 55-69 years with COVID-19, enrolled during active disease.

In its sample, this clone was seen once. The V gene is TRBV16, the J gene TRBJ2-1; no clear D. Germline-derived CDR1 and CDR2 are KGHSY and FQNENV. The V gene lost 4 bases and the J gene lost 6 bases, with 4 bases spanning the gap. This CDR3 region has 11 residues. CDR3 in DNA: TGTGCCAGCAGCCCCCTCAATGAGCAGTTCTTC. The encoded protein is CASSPLNEQFF.

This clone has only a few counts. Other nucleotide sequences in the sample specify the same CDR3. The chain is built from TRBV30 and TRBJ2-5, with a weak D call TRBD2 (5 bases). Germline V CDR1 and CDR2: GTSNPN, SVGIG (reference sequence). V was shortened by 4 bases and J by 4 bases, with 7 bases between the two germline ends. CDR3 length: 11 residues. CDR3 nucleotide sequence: TGTGCCTGGATAAGCGGAGAGACCCAGTACTTC. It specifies CAWISGETQYF.

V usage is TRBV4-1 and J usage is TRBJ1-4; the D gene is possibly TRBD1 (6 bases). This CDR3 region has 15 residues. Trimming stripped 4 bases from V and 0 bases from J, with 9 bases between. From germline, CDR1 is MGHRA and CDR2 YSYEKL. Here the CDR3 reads CASSLGQTTNEKLFF. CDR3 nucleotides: TGCGCCAGCAGCCTAGGACAGACAACTAATGAAAAACTGTTTTTT.

CDR3 residues: CAISAPDRVWDGYTF. Here the CDR3 DNA reads TGTGCCATCAGTGCCCCGGACAGGGTCTGGGATGGCTACACCTTC. V is TRBV10-3 and J is TRBJ1-2; 8 nucleotides match TRBD1. The CDR3 is 15 residues long. With V trimmed by 4 bases and J by 6 bases, 10 bases remained unmatched. Germline CDR1 is ENHRY and CDR2 is SYGVKD.

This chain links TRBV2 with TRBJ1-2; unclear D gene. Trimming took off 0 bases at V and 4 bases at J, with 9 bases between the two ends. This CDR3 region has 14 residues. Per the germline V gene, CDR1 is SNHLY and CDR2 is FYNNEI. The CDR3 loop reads CASSEAPGVYGYTF. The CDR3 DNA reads TGTGCCAGCAGTGAAGCGCCCGGGGTCTATGGCTACACCTTC.

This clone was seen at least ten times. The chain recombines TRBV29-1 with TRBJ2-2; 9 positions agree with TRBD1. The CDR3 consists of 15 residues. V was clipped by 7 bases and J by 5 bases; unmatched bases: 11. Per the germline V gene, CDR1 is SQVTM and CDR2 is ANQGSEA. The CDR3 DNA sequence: TGCAGCGCAAAGGGACCGGGACAGGGAACCGGGGAGCTGTTTTTT. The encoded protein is CSAKGPGQGTGELFF.

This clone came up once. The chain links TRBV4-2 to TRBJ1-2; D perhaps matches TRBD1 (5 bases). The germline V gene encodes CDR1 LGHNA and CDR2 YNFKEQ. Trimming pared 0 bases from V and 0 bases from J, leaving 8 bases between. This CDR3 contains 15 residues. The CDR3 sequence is CASSQDLGANYGYTF. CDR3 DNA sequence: TGTGCCAGCAGCCAAGATTTAGGGGCTAACTATGGCTACACCTTC.

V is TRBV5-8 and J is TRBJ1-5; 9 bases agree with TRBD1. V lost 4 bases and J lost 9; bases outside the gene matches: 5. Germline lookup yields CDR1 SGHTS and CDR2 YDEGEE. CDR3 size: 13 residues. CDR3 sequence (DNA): TGTGCCAGCAGCGACAGGGGGTTTGGGCCCCAGCATTTT. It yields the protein CASSDRGFGPQHF.

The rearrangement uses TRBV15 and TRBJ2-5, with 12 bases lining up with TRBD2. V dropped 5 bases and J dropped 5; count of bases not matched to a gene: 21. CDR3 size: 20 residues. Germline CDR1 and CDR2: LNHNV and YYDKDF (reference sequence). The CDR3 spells CATSAPRRLAGGFGKETQYF. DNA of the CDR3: TGTGCCACCAGCGCCCCCCGCCGGCTAGCGGGGGGGTTTGGAAAGGAGACCCAGTACTTC.

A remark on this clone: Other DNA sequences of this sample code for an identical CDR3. The CDR3 loop is CASSPQNTGELFF. CDR3 nucleotide sequence: TGTGCCAGCTCTCCCCAAAACACCGGGGAGCTGTTTTTT. This chain joins TRBV18 and TRBJ2-2, with unresolved D. The length of the CDR3 is 13 residues. The ends were cut back, 6 bases at V and 2 bases at J, with 7 bases in the middle. Germline V CDR1 and CDR2: KGHSH, LQKENI. The whole variable domain, filled in from reference TRBV18 and TRBJ2-2, reads NAGVMQNPRHLVRRRGQEARLRCSPMKGHSHVYWYRQLPEEGLKFMVYLQKENIIDESGMPKERFSAEFPKEGPSILRIQQVVRGDSAAYFCASSPQNTGELFFGEGSRLTVL.

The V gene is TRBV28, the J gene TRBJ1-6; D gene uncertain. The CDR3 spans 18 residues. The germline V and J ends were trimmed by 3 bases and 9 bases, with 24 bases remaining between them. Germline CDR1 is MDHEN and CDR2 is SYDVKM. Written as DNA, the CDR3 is TGTGCCAGCAGTTTCAGGCAGGTTCCCGGCTCATTGGGTTCACCCCTCCACTTT. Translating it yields CASSFRQVPGSLGSPLHF.

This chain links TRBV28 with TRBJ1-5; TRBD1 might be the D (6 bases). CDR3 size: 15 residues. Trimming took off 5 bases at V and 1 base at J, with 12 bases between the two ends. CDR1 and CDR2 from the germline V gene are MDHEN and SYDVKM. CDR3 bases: TGTGCCAGCAGTCGGACAGTGGGAAGCAATCAGCCCCAGCATTTT. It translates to CASSRTVGSNQPQHF. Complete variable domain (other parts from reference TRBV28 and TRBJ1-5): DVKVTQSSRYLVKRTGEKVFLECVQDMDHENMFWYRQDPGLGLRLIYFSYDVKMKEKGDIPEGYSVSREKKERFSLILESASTNQTSMYLCASSRTVGSNQPQHFGDGTRLSIL.

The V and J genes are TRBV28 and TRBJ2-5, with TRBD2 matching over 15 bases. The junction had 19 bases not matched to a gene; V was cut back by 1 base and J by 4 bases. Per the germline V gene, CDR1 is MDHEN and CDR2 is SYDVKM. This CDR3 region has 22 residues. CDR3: CASSLLGGWTSGRAGDPETQYF. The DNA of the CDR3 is TGTGCCAGCAGTTTATTAGGCGGCTGGACTAGCGGGAGGGCCGGGGACCCAGAGACCCAGTACTTC. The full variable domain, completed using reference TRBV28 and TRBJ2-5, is DVKVTQSSRYLVKRTGEKVFLECVQDMDHENMFWYRQDPGLGLRLIYFSYDVKMKEKGDIPEGYSVSREKKERFSLILESASTNQTSMYLCASSLLGGWTSGRAGDPETQYFGPGTRLLVL.

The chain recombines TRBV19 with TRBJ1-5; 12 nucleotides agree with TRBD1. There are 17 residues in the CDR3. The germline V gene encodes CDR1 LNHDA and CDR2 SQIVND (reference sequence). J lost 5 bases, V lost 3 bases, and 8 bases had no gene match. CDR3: CASSILPGQGADQPQHF. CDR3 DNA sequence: TGTGCCAGTAGTATCCTTCCGGGACAGGGGGCAGATCAGCCCCAGCATTTT.

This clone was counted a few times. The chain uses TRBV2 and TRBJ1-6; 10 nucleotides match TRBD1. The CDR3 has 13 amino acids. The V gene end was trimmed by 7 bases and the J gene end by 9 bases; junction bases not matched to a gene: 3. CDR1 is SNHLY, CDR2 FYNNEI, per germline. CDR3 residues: CASNRDRGSPLHF. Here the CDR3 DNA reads TGTGCCAGCAACAGGGACAGGGGTTCACCCCTCCACTTT.

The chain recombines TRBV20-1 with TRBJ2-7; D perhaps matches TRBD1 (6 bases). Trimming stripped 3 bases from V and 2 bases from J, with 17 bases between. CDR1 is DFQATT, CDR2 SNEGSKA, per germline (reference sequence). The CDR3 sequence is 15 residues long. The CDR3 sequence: CSASRRTASPYEQYV. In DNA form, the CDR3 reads TGCAGTGCTAGTCGACGGACAGCTTCTCCCTACGAGCAGTACGTC.

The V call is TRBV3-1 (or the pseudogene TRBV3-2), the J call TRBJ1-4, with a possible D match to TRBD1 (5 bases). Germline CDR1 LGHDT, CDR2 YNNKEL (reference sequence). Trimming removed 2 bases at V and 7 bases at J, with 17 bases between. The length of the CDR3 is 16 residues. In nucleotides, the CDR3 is TGTGCCAGCAGCCAAACTCACCGTGGGGCTGGTGAAAAACTGTTTTTT. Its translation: CASSQTHRGAGEKLFF.

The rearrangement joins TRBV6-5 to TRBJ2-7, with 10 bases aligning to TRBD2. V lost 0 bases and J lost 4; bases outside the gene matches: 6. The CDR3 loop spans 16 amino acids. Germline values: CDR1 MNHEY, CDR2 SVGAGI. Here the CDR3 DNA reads TGTGCCAGCAGTTACTCGATGGTAGCGGGAGGTTACGAGCAGTACTTC. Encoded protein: CASSYSMVAGGYEQYF.

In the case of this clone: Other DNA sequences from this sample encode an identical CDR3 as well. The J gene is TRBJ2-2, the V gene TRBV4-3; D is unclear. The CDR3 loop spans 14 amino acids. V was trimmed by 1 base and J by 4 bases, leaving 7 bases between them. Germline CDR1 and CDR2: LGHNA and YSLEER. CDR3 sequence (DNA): TGCGCCAGCAGCCAAGGGCCCTCCACCGGGGAGCTGTTTTTT. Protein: CASSQGPSTGELFF.